Each of the 32 T cell receptor beta chains below was sequenced from the same sample in a study of blood T cell repertoires in COVID-19. Profiled with immunoSEQ multiplex PCR; TCRdb holds only in-frame clones, not every one. Among approximately 180,000 clones listed, roughly 82% were seen once. What was sequenced was peripheral blood. These receptors were collected from a woman in her 70s with acute or convalescent COVID-19.

This clone was detected a few times. The chain combines TRBV4-3 with TRBJ1-2; D perhaps matches TRBD1 (6 bases). From germline, CDR1 is LGHNA and CDR2 YSLEER. V dropped 2 bases and J dropped 5 bases, with 6 bases sitting between them. This CDR3 has 12 residues. CDR3 amino acids: CASSQTGYGYTF. DNA of the CDR3: TGCGCCAGCAGCCAAACAGGGTATGGCTACACCTTC.

The chain joins TRBV3-1 (or the pseudogene TRBV3-2) to TRBJ2-7; 7 nucleotides align to TRBD1. Germline values: CDR1 LGHDT, CDR2 YNNKEL (reference sequence). J gave up 3 bases and V 1 base, and 6 bases lay outside the gene matches. This CDR3 has 15 amino acids. Here the CDR3 DNA reads TGTGCCAGCAGCCAAGCCGGGACAGTCGTCTACGAGCAGTACTTC. This sequence encodes CASSQAGTVVYEQYF.

The V call is TRBV9, the J call TRBJ1-6; D is unclear. Deletions cut 0 bases from V and 7 bases from J, with 8 bases between. CDR1 and CDR2 from the germline V gene are SGDLS and YYNGEE. The CDR3 spans 14 residues. CDR3 DNA sequence: TGTGCCAGCAGCGTAGATCCGGAGAATTCACCCCTCCACTTT. It codes for CASSVDPENSPLHF.

The V and J genes are TRBV30 and TRBJ1-1, with a tentative D call TRBD1 (6 bases). In germline, CDR1 is GTSNPN, CDR2 SVGIG (reference sequence). The CDR3 is 13 residues long. With 3 bases removed from V and 5 bases from J, the gap between germline ends came to 13 bases. The CDR3 loop is CAWSREGVTEAFF. CDR3 sequence (DNA): TGTGCCTGGAGCAGGGAGGGGGTTACTGAAGCTTTCTTT.

This clone occurred a few times. CDR3 nucleotides: TGTGCCAGCAGCCAAATCGGACAGGGGAGGAACACTGAAGCTTTCTTT. Its protein product is CASSQIGQGRNTEAFF. This chain uses TRBV14 with TRBJ1-1; 9 positions agree with TRBD1. This CDR3 is 16 amino acids long. The germline CDR1 and CDR2 sequences are SGHDN and FVKESK. V lost 2 bases to trimming and J lost 1 base; unmatched junction nucleotides: 5.

This chain connects TRBV5-1 to TRBJ2-2; a weak D match, TRBD2 (6 bases). This CDR3 is built from 13 residues. V was pared by 7 bases and J by 2 bases, with 9 bases between. Germline CDR1 reads SGHRS; CDR2 reads YFSETQ. The CDR3 spells CASGTGNTGELFF. CDR3 DNA sequence: TGCGCCAGCGGGACTGGCAACACCGGGGAGCTGTTTTTT.

This chain uses TRBV27 with TRBJ2-1, with TRBD2 matching over 12 bases. Germline V gives CDR1 MNHEY, CDR2 SMNVEV (reference sequence). Trimming cost V 6 bases and J 9 bases; bases outside gene matches: 9. The CDR3 extends over 15 amino acids. The CDR3 bases are TGTGCCAGCAGCCCCAGTCTAGCGGGGGGGAGTGAGCAGTTCTTC. The encoded protein is CASSPSLAGGSEQFF.

The CDR3 sequence is CASSGTGYLLDYGYTF. DNA for the CDR3: TGTGCCAGCAGTGGGACAGGGTACCTTCTTGACTATGGCTACACCTTC. The V gene is TRBV6-1, the J gene TRBJ1-2; 8 positions match TRBD1. This CDR3 has 16 residues. Germline CDR1 MNHNS, CDR2 SASEGT. The V and J ends lost 4 bases and 3 bases, in that order; junction bases with no gene match: 10.

V usage is TRBV27 and J usage is TRBJ1-2; 9 nucleotides agree with TRBD1. The germline V gene encodes CDR1 MNHEY and CDR2 SMNVEV (reference sequence). V was clipped by 6 bases and J by 8 bases; unmatched bases: 16. CDR3 length: 16 amino acids. Written as DNA, the CDR3 is TGTGCCAGCAGACCTTGGCGCGGGGACAGGGTTGGAGGCTACACCTTC. This codes for CASRPWRGDRVGGYTF.

The gene calls are TRBV6-5 and TRBJ1-2, with 9 bases matching TRBD1. This CDR3 has 14 amino acids. The germline V gene has CDR1 MNHEY and CDR2 SVGAGI. After removal of 2 bases from V and 8 bases from J, the junction contained 6 bases not matched to a gene. This chain's CDR3 is CASSYRGQGRGYTF. The CDR3 DNA is TGTGCCAGCAGTTACAGAGGACAGGGGAGGGGCTACACCTTC.

The table lists this clone with a few counts. The gene calls are TRBV7-2 and TRBJ1-3, with D uncertain. This CDR3 region has 15 residues. Germline CDR1 reads SGHTA; CDR2 reads FQGNSA. Deletions cut 2 bases from V and 0 bases from J, with 8 bases between. The CDR3 region is CASSLWHNSGNTIYF. The CDR3 DNA sequence: TGTGCCAGCAGCTTATGGCACAACTCTGGAAACACCATATATTTT.

The gene calls are TRBV27 and TRBJ1-1; TRBD1 is a possible D gene (5 bases). Trimming removed 5 bases at V and 4 bases at J, with 11 bases between. Germline CDR1 and CDR2: MNHEY and SMNVEV (reference sequence). The CDR3 runs 13 residues. In DNA form, the CDR3 reads TGTGCCAGCAGTACTGTCCAGGGCACTGAAGCTTTCTTT. Its translation is CASSTVQGTEAFF.

The chain carries TRBV20-1 and TRBJ1-5, with D possibly matching TRBD1 (6 bases). Trimming stripped 3 bases from V and 3 bases from J, with 18 bases between. Per germline, CDR1 DFQATT and CDR2 SNEGSKA (reference sequence). This CDR3 has 16 residues. The CDR3 reads CSASFQGNPYNQPQHF. CDR3 nucleotides: TGCAGTGCTAGTTTCCAGGGGAATCCCTACAATCAGCCCCAGCATTTT.

The chain joins TRBV4-2 to TRBJ2-5, with D tentatively TRBD2 (6 bases). V lost 2 bases and J 5 bases, leaving 12 bases between the germline ends. The CDR3 is 14 amino acids. Germline V gene sequence: CDR1 LGHNA, CDR2 YNFKEQ. The CDR3 bases are TGTGCCAGCAGCCAACCGGGGGTTAAGGAGACCCAGTACTTC. Protein: CASSQPGVKETQYF.

The J gene is TRBJ2-1, the V gene TRBV19; D is undetermined. V lost 5 bases and J lost 6, with 5 bases in between. The CDR3 has 11 residues. Germline lookup yields CDR1 LNHDA and CDR2 SQIVND (reference sequence). The CDR3 region is CASSFGNEQFF. The CDR3 DNA reads as TGTGCCAGTAGTTTCGGCAATGAGCAGTTCTTC.

The chain uses TRBV7-2 and TRBJ2-1, with TRBD2 identical over 12 bases. The ends lost 4 bases at V and 4 bases at J; junction bases unmatched: 5. Germline CDR1 reads SGHTA; CDR2 reads FQGNSA. CDR3 length equals 16 residues. The CDR3 region is CASSSSSGGVYNEQFF. The CDR3 DNA sequence: TGTGCCAGCAGCTCCTCTAGCGGGGGGGTTTACAATGAGCAGTTCTTC.

The genes are TRBV9 and TRBJ2-7, with 7 nucleotides matching TRBD2. V lost 4 bases, J lost 4 bases, and 11 bases stayed unmatched. Looked up from germline, CDR1 is SGDLS and CDR2 is YYNGEE. CDR3 length equals 15 residues. The CDR3, as DNA: TGTGCCAGCAGCCAGGGCGGGGGAACTCAATACGAGCAGTACTTC. As protein: CASSQGGGTQYEQYF.

The V gene is TRBV10-3, the J gene TRBJ1-6; D not resolved. Trimming stripped 3 bases from V and 4 bases from J, with 7 bases between. The V gene's germline CDR1 is ENHRY and CDR2 SYGVKD. The CDR3 sequence is 14 residues long. The CDR3 bases are TGTGCCATCAGTGAAGAACGGTATAATTCACCCCTCCACTTT. Its translation is CAISEERYNSPLHF.

V is TRBV10-1 and J is TRBJ2-2; no definite D call. Germline V CDR1 and CDR2: WNHNN, SYGVQD (reference sequence). V was cut by 0 bases and J by 5 bases, with 4 bases left in between. The CDR3 runs to 13 residues. CDR3 nucleotides: TGCGCCAGCAGTGAGTCCCAGACCGGGGAGCTGTTTTTT. Translating it yields CASSESQTGELFF.

The chain carries TRBV4-1 and TRBJ1-4; the match to TRBD1 covers 7 bases. V lost 0 bases, J lost 5 bases, and 3 bases stayed unmatched. Germline-derived CDR1 and CDR2 are MGHRA and YSYEKL. This CDR3 contains 15 residues. The CDR3 DNA reads as TGCGCCAGCAGCCAAGATAGGGGGCCCAATGAAAAACTGTTTTTT. Protein: CASSQDRGPNEKLFF.

The CDR3 coding sequence is TGTGCCAGCTCACCAGAAGGCGGGGGGGCGGTTGAGCAGTACTTC. Its translation: CASSPEGGGAVEQYF. This rearrangement joins TRBV18 to TRBJ2-7; 9 nucleotides line up with TRBD2. Germline-derived CDR1 and CDR2 are KGHSH and LQKENI. Trimming cost V 2 bases and J 7 bases; bases outside gene matches: 9. The CDR3 loop spans 15 amino acids.

As for this clone: Different DNA sequences within this sample yield the same CDR3. The genes are TRBV18 and TRBJ1-1; D perhaps matches TRBD1 (6 bases). Deletions cut 3 bases from V and 8 bases from J, with 7 bases between. Germline V CDR1 and CDR2: KGHSH, LQKENI. The CDR3 has 11 residues. The CDR3 DNA reads as TGTGCCAGCTCACCCCAGGGGGAAGCTTTCTTT. Translated: CASSPQGEAFF.

The chain couples TRBV7-6 to TRBJ2-2; D might be TRBD2 (6 bases). Trimming took off 2 bases at V and 7 bases at J, with 17 bases between the two ends. Germline V gene lookup returns CDR1 SGHVS and CDR2 FNYEAQ. The CDR3 totals 16 residues. CDR3 DNA sequence: TGTGCCAGCAGCTTATATCTCGGCGGGGTGAGCGGGGAGCTGTTTTTT. It codes for CASSLYLGGVSGELFF.

V and J are TRBV19 and TRBJ1-2, with 8 bases matching TRBD1. The CDR3 runs to 16 residues. Germline V CDR1 and CDR2: LNHDA, SQIVND (reference sequence). V was pared by 7 bases and J by 5 bases, with 15 bases of the junction left unmatched. CDR3 nucleotides: TGTGCCAGTACCCCGACAGGGGTCGCCTCCTTTTATGGCTACACCTTC. Protein: CASTPTGVASFYGYTF.

This clone came up once. The gene calls are TRBV28 and TRBJ1-4; 7 bases are shared with TRBD1. V lost 6 bases to trimming and J lost 8 bases; unmatched junction nucleotides: 12. The CDR3 is made up of 15 amino acids. Germline V CDR1 and CDR2: MDHEN, SYDVKM. CDR3 coding DNA: TGTGCCAGCAGGGACAGGCGCCGCGCGCAGGAAAAACTGTTTTTT. This encodes CASRDRRRAQEKLFF.

The rearrangement links TRBV6-5 to TRBJ2-7, with D unclear. The CDR3 loop spans 15 amino acids. With 6 bases removed from V and 0 bases from J, the gap between germline ends came to 15 bases. Germline lookup yields CDR1 MNHEY and CDR2 SVGAGI. The CDR3 sequence is CASRSTTATSYEQYF. The CDR3 bases are TGTGCCAGCAGATCGACAACAGCCACCTCCTACGAGCAGTACTTC.

This clone was observed once. This chain connects TRBV28 to TRBJ2-5; the match to TRBD1 covers 11 bases. The CDR3 is 17 residues long. Germline V gene data show CDR1 as MDHEN and CDR2 as SYDVKM. Germline trimming cut 5 bases from V and 3 bases from J; bases unmatched to any gene: 11. The CDR3 protein is CASSLSPGQGEEETQYF. For the CDR3, the DNA is TGTGCCAGCAGTCTGTCCCCGGGACAGGGGGAGGAAGAGACCCAGTACTTC.

V is TRBV6-5 and J is TRBJ1-3; no reliable D call. This CDR3 has 11 amino acids. Trimming cost V 8 bases and J 7 bases, with 9 bases left between them. Per the germline V gene, CDR1 is MNHEY and CDR2 is SVGAGI. This CDR3 is CASLTGNTIYF. The DNA for the CDR3 is TGTGCCAGCCTAACGGGTAACACCATATATTTT.

The chain links TRBV9 to TRBJ2-3, with 10 bases lining up with TRBD2. CDR3 length: 15 residues. The germline CDR1 and CDR2 sequences are SGDLS and YYNGEE. V lost 0 bases, J lost 5 bases, and 3 bases stayed unmatched. The CDR3 spells CASSVVLAGRDTQYF. For the CDR3, the DNA is TGTGCCAGCAGCGTAGTACTAGCGGGAAGAGATACGCAGTATTTT. Drawing the rest from reference TRBV9 and TRBJ2-3, the complete variable domain is DSGVTQTPKHLITATGQRVTLRCSPRSGDLSVYWYQQSLDQGLQFLIQYYNGEERAKGNILERFSAQQFPDLHSELNLSSLELGDSALYFCASSVVLAGRDTQYFGPGTRLTVL.

This clone is a singleton in its sample. V usage is TRBV3-1 (or the pseudogene TRBV3-2) and J usage is TRBJ2-1, with TRBD1 matching over 12 bases. The CDR3 sequence is 11 residues long. Germline V gene data show CDR1 as LGHDT and CDR2 as YNNKEL (reference sequence). The ends lost 6 bases at V and 15 bases at J; junction bases unmatched: 3. CDR3 in DNA: TGTGCCAGCAGGGGGACAGGGGGCGCGTTCTTC. This sequence encodes CASRGTGGAFF.

This sequence joins TRBV4-3 and TRBJ2-1, with 10 bases identical to TRBD1. V shed 2 bases, J shed 3 bases, and the junction held 4 bases outside the gene matches. The length of the CDR3 is 16 residues. From germline, CDR1 is LGHNA and CDR2 YSLEER. The CDR3 coding sequence is TGCGCCAGCAGCCAAAACCGGGACAGGGGCTACAATGAGCAGTTCTTC. This sequence encodes CASSQNRDRGYNEQFF.

V usage is TRBV24-1 and J usage is TRBJ2-1; 9 nucleotides align to TRBD2. V shed 5 bases, J shed 0 bases, and the junction held 4 bases outside the gene matches. CDR3 length: 16 residues. In germline, CDR1 is KGHDR, CDR2 SFDVKD. The CDR3: CATSVTSGHSYNEQFF. DNA of the CDR3: TGTGCCACCAGTGTTACTAGCGGGCACTCCTACAATGAGCAGTTCTTC.